This T cell receptor beta chain was sequenced for a study of T cells in localized non-small cell lung cancer. Study results and caveats: An association was observed between higher blood T cell density and longer overall survival.

Libraries were prepared by immunoSEQ multiplex PCR; TCRdb keeps only in-frame clonotypes and omits some of them. The repertoire holds about 76,000 clones, with approximately 84% as singletons. The length of the CDR3 is 16 residues. Deletions cut 0 bases from V and 1 base from J, with 12 bases between. Germline V gives CDR1 MNHEY, CDR2 SVGAGI. On this clone itself: Its antigen is undetermined.

The receptor was derived from a female donor over 55 with stage I lung adenocarcinoma. The sample in question was peripheral blood, obtained before any cancer treatment. The genes are TRBV6-5 and TRBJ1-1, with TRBD1 as a possible D gene (5 bases). The CDR3 DNA is TGTGCCAGCAGTTACTCATATCACAGGAGGAACACTGAAGCTTTCTTT. Translated, it gives CASSYSYHRRNTEAFF.